This TCR beta chain is from a study of T cells after yellow fever vaccination. TCRdb analysed the 5' RACE reads with MiXCR anew, one entry per CDR3 protein. The repertoire holds under 100,000 distinct CDR3 sequences, with approximately 6.3% as singletons. CDR3 size: 15 residues. The germline gives CDR1 SEHNR, CDR2 FQNEAQ (reference sequence). The J segment lost 10 bases and the V segment lost 5 bases, leaving 8 bases of the junction unmatched. A few counts support this clonotype. The target antigen is unknown. Notes on the study in general: Abundant clonotypes from the bulk population could contaminate FACS-sorted repertoires.

The receptor's source is a man between 18 and 29 years old who received the YFV17D yellow fever vaccine. The V and J genes are TRBV7-9 and TRBJ1-6, with 10 bases aligning to TRBD1. The source was CD8+ T cells sorted from PBMCs, collected 10 days after the yellow fever booster vaccination. The CDR3: CASSTGTGARSPLHF. The CDR3 DNA reads TGTGCCAGCAGCACCGGGACAGGGGCTCGATCACCCCTCCACTTT.